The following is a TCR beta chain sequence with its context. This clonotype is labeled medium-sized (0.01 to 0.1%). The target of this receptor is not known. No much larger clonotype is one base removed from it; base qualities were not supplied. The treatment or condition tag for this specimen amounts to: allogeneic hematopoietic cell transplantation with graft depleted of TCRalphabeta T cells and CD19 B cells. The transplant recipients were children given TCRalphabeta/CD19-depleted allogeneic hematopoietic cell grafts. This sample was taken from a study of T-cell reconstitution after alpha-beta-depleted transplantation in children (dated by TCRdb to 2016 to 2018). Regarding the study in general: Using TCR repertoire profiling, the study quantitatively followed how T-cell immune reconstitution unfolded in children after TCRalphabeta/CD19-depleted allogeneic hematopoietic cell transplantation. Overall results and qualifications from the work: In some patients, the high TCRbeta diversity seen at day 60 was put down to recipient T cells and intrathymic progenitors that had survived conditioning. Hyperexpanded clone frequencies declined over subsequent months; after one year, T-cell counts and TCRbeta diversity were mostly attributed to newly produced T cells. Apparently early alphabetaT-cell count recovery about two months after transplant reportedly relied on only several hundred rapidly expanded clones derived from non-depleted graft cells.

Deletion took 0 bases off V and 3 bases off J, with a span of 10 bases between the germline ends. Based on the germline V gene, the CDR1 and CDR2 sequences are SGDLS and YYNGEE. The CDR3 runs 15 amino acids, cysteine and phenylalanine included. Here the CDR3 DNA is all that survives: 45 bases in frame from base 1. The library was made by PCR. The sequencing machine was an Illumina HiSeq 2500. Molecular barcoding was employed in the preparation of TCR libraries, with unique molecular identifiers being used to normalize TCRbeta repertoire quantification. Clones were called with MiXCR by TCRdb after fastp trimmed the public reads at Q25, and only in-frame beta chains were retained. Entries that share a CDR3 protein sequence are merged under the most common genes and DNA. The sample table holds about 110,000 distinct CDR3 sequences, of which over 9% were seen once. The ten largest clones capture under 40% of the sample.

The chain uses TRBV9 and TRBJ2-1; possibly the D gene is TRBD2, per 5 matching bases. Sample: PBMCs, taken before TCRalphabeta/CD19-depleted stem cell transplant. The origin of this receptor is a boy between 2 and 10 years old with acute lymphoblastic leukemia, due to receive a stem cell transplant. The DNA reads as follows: TGTGCCAGCAGCGTAGAGAGCGGATTCTACAATGAGCAGTTCTTC. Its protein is CASSVESGFYNEQFF.